This T cell receptor beta chain was obtained from a study of CD8+ T cells in alopecia areata. Overall study findings and caveats: Affected lesional scalp, above all in alopecia totalis/universalis, was more clonal than normal scalp.

Concerning this clone: What it binds is unknown.

The ends were cut back, 0 bases at V and 4 bases at J, with 1 base in the middle. The CDR3 extends over 11 amino acids. Germline V gene data show CDR1 as SGDLS and CDR2 as YYNGEE. Stated treatment: oral pan-JAK inhibitor, 5-10 mg twice daily. Peripheral blood samples and lesional scalp punch biopsies were obtained from alopecia areata patients. Sequencing used cDNA as its template, made by extracting RNA and reverse transcribing it. The repertoire was sequenced with immunoSEQ multiplex PCR; TCRdb's copy has only in-frame clones and lacks some. This table holds under 150,000 clones, around 54% found once.

The clonotype comes from a human donor with alopecia areata. The chain links TRBV9 to TRBJ2-5; unclear D gene. The sequenced sample was CD4+ T cells sorted from blood, obtained at week 24, from a patient treated with tofacitinib. CDR3 nucleotide sequence: TGTGCCAGCAGCGTAGTAGAGACCCAGTACTTC. Encoded protein: CASSVVETQYF.